These 13 T cell receptor beta chains came from one sample sequenced in a study of T cell changes during pregnancy in multiple sclerosis. Using immunoSEQ multiplex PCR, the repertoire was profiled, and TCRdb retains in-frame clones only, with some absent. This table has fewer than 60,000 clones, approximately 91% appearing once. Sequenced material: peripheral blood, taken in the second trimester of pregnancy. These receptors came from a female donor with multiple sclerosis, enrolled in a pregnancy study.

The rearrangement uses TRBV30 and TRBJ2-3, with 7 bases that match TRBD2. The junction had 7 bases not matched to a gene; V was cut back by 8 bases and J by 2 bases. The length of the CDR3 is 13 residues. The germline V gene encodes CDR1 GTSNPN and CDR2 SVGIG (reference sequence). CDR3 loop: CAISGTFTDTQYF. DNA of the CDR3: TGTGCCATCAGCGGGACGTTCACAGATACGCAGTATTTT.

V and J are TRBV28 and TRBJ1-5; 8 bases fit TRBD1. V gave up 4 bases and J gave up 7 bases; unmatched junction bases: 9. This CDR3 contains 15 residues. Germline CDR1 is MDHEN and CDR2 is SYDVKM. For the CDR3, the DNA is TGTGCCAGCAGTTCCCAGGACAGGGTGGAACAGCCCCAGCATTTT. It codes for CASSSQDRVEQPQHF.

This clone was observed a few times. This chain links TRBV10-2 with TRBJ1-2; TRBD1 might be the D (6 bases). Trimming removed 8 bases from V and 4 bases from J, with 8 bases in between. The CDR3 consists of 11 residues. The V gene's germline CDR1 is WSHSY and CDR2 SAAADI. The CDR3 protein is CASGGPYGYTF. The CDR3 nucleotides read TGCGCCAGCGGGGGCCCCTATGGCTACACCTTC.

The chain joins TRBV27 to TRBJ1-3, with D uncertain. The V gene's germline CDR1 is MNHEY and CDR2 SMNVEV (reference sequence). This CDR3 has 13 residues. V gave up 0 bases and J gave up 4 bases, with 4 bases separating them. The CDR3 nucleotides read TGTGCCAGCAGTTTATCCCAAGGAAACACCATATATTTT. Its protein product is CASSLSQGNTIYF.

The chain combines TRBV19 with TRBJ2-7, with 8 bases identical to TRBD1. This CDR3 region has 16 residues. The germline gives CDR1 LNHDA, CDR2 SQIVND (reference sequence). V shed 3 bases, J shed 3 bases, and the junction held 10 bases outside the gene matches. This CDR3 reads CASSMEWTGIFYEQYF. DNA for the CDR3: TGTGCCAGTAGTATGGAGTGGACAGGGATCTTCTACGAGCAGTACTTC.

The chain joins TRBV7-3 to TRBJ2-2; TRBD2 aligns across 9 bases. This CDR3 contains 16 residues. From germline, CDR1 is SGHTA and CDR2 FQGTGA. J gave up 7 bases and V 5 bases, and 11 bases lay outside the gene matches. CDR3 coding DNA: TGTGCCAGCAGCCCCCGACTAGCGGTTAATGGCGGGGAGCTGTTTTTT. Its translation: CASSPRLAVNGGELFF.

The V gene is TRBV9, the J gene TRBJ1-2, with D unclear. CDR1 SGDLS and CDR2 YYNGEE come from the germline V gene. CDR3 length: 13 amino acids. V gave up 0 bases and J gave up 4 bases, with 7 bases separating them. Here the CDR3 reads CASSVGAVYGYTF. DNA of the CDR3: TGTGCCAGCAGCGTAGGGGCAGTCTATGGCTACACCTTC.

The chain recombines TRBV10-1 with TRBJ2-3; D gene unclear. V was pared by 4 bases and J by 6 bases, with 11 bases between. CDR1 and CDR2 from the germline V gene are WNHNN and SYGVQD (reference sequence). The CDR3 runs 13 residues. CDR3 protein: CASSGSPGDTQYF. CDR3 in DNA: TGCGCCAGCAGTGGGTCCCCCGGGGATACGCAGTATTTT.

The chain couples TRBV10-3 to TRBJ2-7; 7 nucleotides line up with TRBD2. The CDR3 loop spans 13 amino acids. Germline CDR1 is ENHRY and CDR2 is SYGVKD. Losses at the gene ends were 0 bases for V and 6 bases for J; bases not matched to a gene: 2. Here the CDR3 DNA reads TGTGCCATCAGTGAGTCGGGAGGGTCCGAGCAGTACTTC. It is translated as CAISESGGSEQYF.

The chain has TRBV5-6 and TRBJ2-1; no clear D. V lost 0 bases and J 0 bases, leaving 10 bases between the germline ends. Germline assignment: CDR1 SGHDT and CDR2 YYEEEE. This CDR3 has 16 residues. The CDR3 region has the DNA TGTGCCAGCAGCTTGGTAGTTCTGAGCTCCTACAATGAGCAGTTCTTC. It codes for CASSLVVLSSYNEQFF.

The genes are TRBV5-1 and TRBJ2-1, with 8 bases identical to TRBD2. The germline V gene encodes CDR1 SGHRS and CDR2 YFSETQ. This CDR3 spans 14 amino acids. J gave up 8 bases and V 7 bases, and 11 bases lay outside the gene matches. The CDR3 is CASSRGPGGDEQFF. The CDR3 bases are TGCGCCAGCTCCCGGGGTCCCGGGGGGGATGAGCAGTTCTTC.

The chain couples TRBV10-3 to TRBJ2-3, with 8 bases aligning to TRBD1. The CDR3 spans 15 residues. Trimming cost V 6 bases and J 3 bases; bases outside gene matches: 8. Per germline, CDR1 ENHRY and CDR2 SYGVKD. CDR3 sequence: CAIRGGQVRTDTQYF. In nucleotides, the CDR3 is TGTGCCATCAGGGGGGGACAGGTGAGGACAGATACGCAGTATTTT.

The V and J genes are TRBV4-1 and TRBJ1-5, with D unresolved. CDR1 and CDR2 from the germline V gene are MGHRA and YSYEKL. V lost 7 bases and J 7 bases, leaving 23 bases between the germline ends. The CDR3 length is 16 residues. CDR3 nucleotide sequence: TGCGCCAGCACCACGAAGAGGTGGAGGGTAGGGCAGCCCCAGCATTTT. This translates into CASTTKRWRVGQPQHF.